This T cell receptor beta chain originates from a study of response to subunit inactivated influenza vaccine. TCRdb re-called the RT-PCR reads through MiXCR, storing one row per CDR3 protein. The data contain over 450,000 distinct CDR3 sequences, 13% of them seen just once; the ten biggest clones take up about 12%. Study results and caveats: There was a suggestion from the authors that each seasonal influenza vaccination recruits few new T cells.

This clonotype was seen many times. Its antigen remains unknown. The CDR3 has 11 residues. V was shortened by 4 bases and J by 10 bases, with 8 bases between the two germline ends. Germline lookup yields CDR1 SEHNR and CDR2 FQNEAQ (reference sequence). The material sequenced was PBMCs from blood, taken 45 days after vaccination. This TCR came from a man aged 45-60 years who received an inactivated influenza vaccine. This chain connects TRBV7-9 to TRBJ2-1; no firm D call. The CDR3 loop reads CASSSRVEQFF. CDR3 coding DNA: TGTGCCAGCAGCTCAAGGGTAGAGCAGTTCTTC.